These 10 T cell receptor beta chains were all obtained from the same sample, sequenced in a study of shared clonotypes between healthy human individuals. Clones were read by immunoSEQ multiplex PCR, and TCRdb kept only the in-frame ones, dropping some. The sample records about a million clones, approximately 70% being singletons. Sequencing was carried out using memory CD4+ T cells sorted from blood. The sample's subset: CD45RA-negative fraction. Receptor source: a young man in good health.

J is TRBJ2-1 and V is TRBV19; D not resolved. There are 12 residues in the CDR3. V was trimmed by 5 bases and J by 10 bases, leaving 12 bases between them. Looked up from germline, CDR1 is LNHDA and CDR2 is SQIVND (reference sequence). This CDR3 reads CASSLRLREQFF. The CDR3 coding sequence is TGTGCCAGTAGTTTAAGACTGAGAGAGCAGTTCTTC.

This clone was seen many times. The chain recombines TRBV9 with TRBJ1-2; no clear D gene. This CDR3 region has 14 residues. V was trimmed by 3 bases and J by 4 bases, leaving 13 bases between them. Germline CDR1 SGDLS, CDR2 YYNGEE. CDR3 protein: CASSALDTTYGYTF. The DNA for the CDR3 is TGTGCCAGCAGCGCCCTCGACACGACCTATGGCTACACCTTC.

About this clone: Other DNA sequences of this sample code for an identical CDR3. The chain employs TRBV6-5 and TRBJ1-1; no firm D call. Trimming pared 5 bases from V and 1 base from J, leaving 8 bases between. The germline V gene has CDR1 MNHEY and CDR2 SVGAGI. The CDR3 is 13 amino acids. The CDR3 nucleotides are TGTGCCAGCAGTCTTACGGAGAACACTGAAGCTTTCTTT. Its translation: CASSLTENTEAFF.

This chain uses TRBV25-1 with TRBJ2-7; a possible D gene is TRBD1 (5 bases). Germline CDR1 and CDR2: MGHDK and SYGVNS. The ends were cut back, 8 bases at V and 4 bases at J, with 12 bases in the middle. This CDR3 spans 12 amino acids. As DNA, the CDR3 is TGTGCCAGCGCAGGGTCGCCTTACGAGCAGTACTTC. It codes for CASAGSPYEQYF.

This chain links TRBV7-2 with TRBJ2-7; D is undetermined. Germline V CDR1 and CDR2: SGHTA, FQGNSA. V was clipped by 1 base and J by 6 bases, with 7 bases between them. The CDR3 spans 12 residues. The DNA of the CDR3 is TGTGCCAGCAGCTTAGGGGGATCCGAGCAGTACTTC. Translated: CASSLGGSEQYF.

The V and J genes are TRBV6-6 and TRBJ2-7; no clear D gene. Trimming left V 0 bases short and J 0 bases short, with 9 bases between. CDR1 is MNHNY and CDR2 is SVGAGI in the germline V gene (reference sequence). The CDR3 covers 15 residues. The chain's CDR3 is CASSYSIGHSYEQYF. For the CDR3, the DNA is TGTGCCAGCAGTTACTCGATTGGGCACTCCTACGAGCAGTACTTC.

The rearrangement uses TRBV29-1 and TRBJ2-7; 11 positions agree with TRBD2. The CDR3 runs to 15 residues. Trimming took 6 bases from V and 2 from J; bases not matched to a gene: 9. Germline assignment: CDR1 SQVTM and CDR2 ANQGSEA. The CDR3 DNA sequence: TGCAGCGTGAGCGGGGGACTAGCGGCAGCCTACGAGCAGTACTTC. Protein product: CSVSGGLAAAYEQYF.

This clone was seen only a few times. J is TRBJ1-6 and V is TRBV5-6; D gene unclear. The CDR3 is 13 residues long. The germline V and J ends were trimmed by 0 bases and 4 bases, with 2 bases remaining between them. Germline loops: CDR1 SGHDT, CDR2 YYEEEE. CDR3 loop: CASSLEYNSPLHF. The CDR3 region has the DNA TGTGCCAGCAGCTTGGAGTATAATTCACCCCTCCACTTT.

The V call is TRBV5-1, the J call TRBJ2-7; D is perhaps TRBD1 (5 bases). V was pared by 5 bases and J by 5 bases, with 14 bases between. The CDR3 contains 13 residues. Germline V CDR1 and CDR2: SGHRS, YFSETQ. CDR3 sequence reads: CASSPQVLDEQYF. The CDR3 DNA follows: TGCGCCAGCAGTCCACAGGTTCTAGACGAGCAGTACTTC.

This chain joins TRBV5-5 and TRBJ2-1; 10 nucleotides line up with TRBD1. V was clipped by 5 bases and J by 1 base; unmatched bases: 6. Germline lookup yields CDR1 SGHKS and CDR2 YYEKEE (reference sequence). The CDR3 extends over 16 amino acids. CDR3 DNA sequence: TGTGCCAGCAGTCGGGCGGGACAGGGGTCCTACAATGAGCAGTTCTTC. This translates into CASSRAGQGSYNEQFF.